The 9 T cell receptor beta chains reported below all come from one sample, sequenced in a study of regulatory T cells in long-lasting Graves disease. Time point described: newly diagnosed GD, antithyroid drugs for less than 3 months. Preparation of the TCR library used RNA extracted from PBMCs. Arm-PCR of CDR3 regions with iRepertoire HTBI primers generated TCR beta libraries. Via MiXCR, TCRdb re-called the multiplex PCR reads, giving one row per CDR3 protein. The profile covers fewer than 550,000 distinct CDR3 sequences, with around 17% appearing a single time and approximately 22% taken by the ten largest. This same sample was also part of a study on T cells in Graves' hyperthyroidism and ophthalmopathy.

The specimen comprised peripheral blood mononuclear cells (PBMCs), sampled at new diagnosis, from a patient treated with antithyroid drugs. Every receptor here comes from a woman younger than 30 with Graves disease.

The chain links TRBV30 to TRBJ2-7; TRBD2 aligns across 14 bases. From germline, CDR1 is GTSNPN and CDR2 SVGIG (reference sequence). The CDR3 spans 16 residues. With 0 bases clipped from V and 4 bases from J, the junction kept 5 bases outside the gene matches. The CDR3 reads CAWSVQRTSGRYEQYF. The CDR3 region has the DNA TGTGCCTGGAGTGTACAAAGGACTAGCGGGAGGTACGAGCAGTACTTC.

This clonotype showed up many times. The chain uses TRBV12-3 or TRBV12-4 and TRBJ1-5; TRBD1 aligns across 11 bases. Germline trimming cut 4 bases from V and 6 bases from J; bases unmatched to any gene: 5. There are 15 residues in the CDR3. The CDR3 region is CASSWDRGKGQPQHF. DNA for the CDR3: TGTGCCAGCAGTTGGGACAGGGGGAAGGGTCAGCCCCAGCATTTT.

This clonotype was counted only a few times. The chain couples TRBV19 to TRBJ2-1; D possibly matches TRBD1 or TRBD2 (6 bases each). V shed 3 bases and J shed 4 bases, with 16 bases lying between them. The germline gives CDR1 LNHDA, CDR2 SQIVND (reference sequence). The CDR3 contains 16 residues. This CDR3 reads CASSIAQGTLYNEQFF. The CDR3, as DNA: TGTGCCAGTAGTATCGCTCAGGGGACTCTATACAATGAGCAGTTCTTC.

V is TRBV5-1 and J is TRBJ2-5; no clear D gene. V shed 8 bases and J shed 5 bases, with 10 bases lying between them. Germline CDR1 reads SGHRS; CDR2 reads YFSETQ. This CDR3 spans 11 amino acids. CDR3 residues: CARSRDETQYF. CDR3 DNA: TGCGCCAGGAGCCGCGACGAGACCCAGTACTTC.

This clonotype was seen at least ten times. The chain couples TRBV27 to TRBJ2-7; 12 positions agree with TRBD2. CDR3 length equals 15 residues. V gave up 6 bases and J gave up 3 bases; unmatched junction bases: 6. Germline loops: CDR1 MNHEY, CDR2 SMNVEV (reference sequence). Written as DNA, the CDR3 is TGTGCCAGCAGAACCGGGACTAGCGGGTTCTACGAGCAGTACTTC. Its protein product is CASRTGTSGFYEQYF.

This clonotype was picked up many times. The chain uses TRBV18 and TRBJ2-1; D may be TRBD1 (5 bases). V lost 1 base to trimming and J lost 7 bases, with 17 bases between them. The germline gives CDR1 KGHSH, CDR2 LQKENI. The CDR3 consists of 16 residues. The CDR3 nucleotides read TGTGCCAGCTCACCACGCCCGGGCCAGGGTGGGAATGAGCAGTTCTTC. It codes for CASSPRPGQGGNEQFF.

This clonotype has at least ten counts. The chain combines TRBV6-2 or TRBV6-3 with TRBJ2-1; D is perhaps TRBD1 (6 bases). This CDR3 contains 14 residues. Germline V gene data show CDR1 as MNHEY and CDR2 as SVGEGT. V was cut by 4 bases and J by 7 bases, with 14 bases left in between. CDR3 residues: CASSWDNEVNEQFF. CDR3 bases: TGTGCCAGCAGTTGGGACAATGAGGTGAATGAGCAGTTCTTC.

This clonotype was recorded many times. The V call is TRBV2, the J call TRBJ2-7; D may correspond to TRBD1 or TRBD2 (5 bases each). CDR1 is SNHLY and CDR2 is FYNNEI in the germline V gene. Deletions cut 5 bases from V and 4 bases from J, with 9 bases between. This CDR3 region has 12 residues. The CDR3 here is CASSPEGYEQYF. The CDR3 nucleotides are TGTGCCAGCAGTCCCGAGGGGTACGAGCAGTACTTC.

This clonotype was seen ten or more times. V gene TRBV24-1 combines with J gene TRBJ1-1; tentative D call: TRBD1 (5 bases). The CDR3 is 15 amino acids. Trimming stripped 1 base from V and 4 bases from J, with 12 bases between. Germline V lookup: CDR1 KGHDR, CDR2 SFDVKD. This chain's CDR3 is CATSDFGQGSTEAFF. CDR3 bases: TGTGCCACCAGTGATTTCGGGCAGGGTAGCACTGAAGCTTTCTTT.